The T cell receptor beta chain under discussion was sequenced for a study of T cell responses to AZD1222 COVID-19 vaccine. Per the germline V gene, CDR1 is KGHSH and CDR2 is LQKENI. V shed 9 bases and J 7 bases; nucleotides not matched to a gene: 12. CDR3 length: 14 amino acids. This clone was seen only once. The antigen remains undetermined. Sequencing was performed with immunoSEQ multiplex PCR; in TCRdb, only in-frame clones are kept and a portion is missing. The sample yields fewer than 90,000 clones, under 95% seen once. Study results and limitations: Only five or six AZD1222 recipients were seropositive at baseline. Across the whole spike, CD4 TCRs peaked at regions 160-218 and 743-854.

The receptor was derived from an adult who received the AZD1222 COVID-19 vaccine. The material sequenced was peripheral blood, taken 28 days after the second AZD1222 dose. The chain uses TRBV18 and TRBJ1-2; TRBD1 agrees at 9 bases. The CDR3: CASPILQGAAGYTF. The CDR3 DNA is TGTGCCAGTCCGATTTTACAGGGGGCAGCTGGCTACACCTTC. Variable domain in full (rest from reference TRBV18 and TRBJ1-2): NAGVMQNPRHLVRRRGQEARLRCSPMKGHSHVYWYRQLPEEGLKFMVYLQKENIIDESGMPKERFSAEFPKEGPSILRIQQVVRGDSAAYFCASPILQGAAGYTFGSGTRLTVV.